The subject of this entry is one T cell receptor delta chain. There is no known antigen for this receptor. With only one base between it and a far larger clone, this is likely a read error. The data derive from a study of Vγ9Vδ2 T cells in congenital toxoplasmosis (dated by TCRdb to about 2021). Broadly, across the study: To diagnose congenital toxoplasmosis, IgG, IgM and IgA serology, Western blot and an in-house interferon-gamma release assay were used. In this study, researchers looked at the gamma and delta chain CDR3 repertoires of sorted blood gammadelta T cells, comparing infants congenitally infected with T. gondii against uninfected infants. Infant repertoires were sequenced at 2 months after birth and at 1 year of age. At 2 months, TCR sequencing included 5 or 6 infected and about nine uninfected infants, while at 1 year the sequenced group was 3 infected and 4 uninfected infants.

The same treatment, consisting of spiramycin and/or pyrimethamine plus sulfadiazine plus folinic acid, was given to the mothers of both infected and uninfected infants. Every infant, whether infected or uninfected, was delivered at term after more than 37 weeks of gestation. Roughly 1 mL of blood was turned into PBMCs through Lymphoprep gradient centrifugation, and the PBMCs were then cryopreserved in liquid nitrogen and sent to Belgium. Thawed PBMCs were labeled with Zombie NIR viability dye and stained with CD3, TCR gammadelta, Vgamma9 and Vdelta2 antibodies. Sorting of CD3+ TCRgammadelta+ T cells was performed on a FACSAria III, reaching a mean purity of almost 99%. For each sample, RNA was extracted from approximately 10,000 sorted gammadelta T cells with the RNeasy Micro Kit. The infants were born to mothers who were enrolled with primary T. gondii infection during pregnancy. The infants' peripheral blood was drawn at an outpatient microbiology and virology center located in Pavia, Italy.

What the authors observed across the whole study: Repertoire differences between infected and uninfected infants were less clearly seen at 1 year of age than at 2 months. Two months was the earliest age with enough suitable sample material for TCR repertoire analysis, so newborn repertoires were not sequenced. Both infected and uninfected infants showed high prevalence of a public TRGV9 clonotype. Germline-encoded fetal-type TRDV2 CDR3 sequences seemed more prevalent in infected than uninfected roughly 2-month-old infants, suggesting an in utero expansion footprint. At 2 months, TRGV9 and TRDV2 CDR3s of infected infants appeared to carry fewer N additions than uninfected infants, especially TRDV2-TRDJ1 sequences.

Using SuperScript II, cDNA was generated through template-switch reverse transcription, with TRGC- and TRDC-specific primers combined in a single tube. The TRGC primer was designed to bind both the TRGC1 and TRGC2 constant genes. The KAPA Real-Time Library Amplification Kit was used to amplify TRG and TRD, and AMPure XP beads were used for purification between steps. Illumina sequencing adapters were added by index PCR using the Nextera XT Index Kit. TRG and TRD amplicons were sequenced on an Illumina MiSeq with the V2 300 kit, giving 150 bp paired-end reads. The study's processing was this. Before any further analysis, FastQC version 0.11.8 was used to assess read quality. Reads were mapped to GenBank TRG or TRD reference genes, and MiXCR version 3.0.3 was used to assemble CDR3 sequences. Default MiXCR settings were used, apart from assembling TRDD gene segments from 3 instead of 5 consecutive nucleotides. N additions, CDR3 length, J segment length and clonotype sharing between samples were all calculated using VDJtools version 1.2.1. Out-of-frame CDR3 sequences and those containing stop codons were excluded from analysis. To look for overlap, the infant repertoires were checked against previously published Vgamma9Vdelta2 repertoires from fetal, cord blood and adult blood. TCRdb reprocessed the public data with the CATT caller; entries with the same nucleotide sequence were combined afterwards. What appears here as the V and J calls and clone size reflects TCRdb's work, not the paper's. The sample includes 400 to 450 delta-chain clones, with roughly 34% observed a single time. Jointly, the top ten make up about 32% of the sample.

The CDR3 contains 24 residues, cysteine and phenylalanine counted. Solely the CDR3 DNA is kept, with 72 bases framed from the first base. From a lookup of the germline V gene, CDR1 and CDR2 are TSWWSYY and QGS. V lost 1 base and J lost 5 bases, and the count of bases not matched to a germline gene is 31. The receptor's source is a child under 10 years old born to a mother with Toxoplasma gondii infection during pregnancy, either congenitally infected or uninfected (not recorded which). Recombination linked TRDV1 to TRDJ1; the central 10 bases match TRDD3. The material sequenced was gamma-delta T cells from blood. For the CDR3, the sequence is CALGEHFRINLEGPIRGDTDKLIF. The sequence in DNA is TGTGCTCTTGGGGAACACTTCCGTATAAACTTGGAAGGCCCTATACGGGGGGATACGGATAAACTCATCTTT.